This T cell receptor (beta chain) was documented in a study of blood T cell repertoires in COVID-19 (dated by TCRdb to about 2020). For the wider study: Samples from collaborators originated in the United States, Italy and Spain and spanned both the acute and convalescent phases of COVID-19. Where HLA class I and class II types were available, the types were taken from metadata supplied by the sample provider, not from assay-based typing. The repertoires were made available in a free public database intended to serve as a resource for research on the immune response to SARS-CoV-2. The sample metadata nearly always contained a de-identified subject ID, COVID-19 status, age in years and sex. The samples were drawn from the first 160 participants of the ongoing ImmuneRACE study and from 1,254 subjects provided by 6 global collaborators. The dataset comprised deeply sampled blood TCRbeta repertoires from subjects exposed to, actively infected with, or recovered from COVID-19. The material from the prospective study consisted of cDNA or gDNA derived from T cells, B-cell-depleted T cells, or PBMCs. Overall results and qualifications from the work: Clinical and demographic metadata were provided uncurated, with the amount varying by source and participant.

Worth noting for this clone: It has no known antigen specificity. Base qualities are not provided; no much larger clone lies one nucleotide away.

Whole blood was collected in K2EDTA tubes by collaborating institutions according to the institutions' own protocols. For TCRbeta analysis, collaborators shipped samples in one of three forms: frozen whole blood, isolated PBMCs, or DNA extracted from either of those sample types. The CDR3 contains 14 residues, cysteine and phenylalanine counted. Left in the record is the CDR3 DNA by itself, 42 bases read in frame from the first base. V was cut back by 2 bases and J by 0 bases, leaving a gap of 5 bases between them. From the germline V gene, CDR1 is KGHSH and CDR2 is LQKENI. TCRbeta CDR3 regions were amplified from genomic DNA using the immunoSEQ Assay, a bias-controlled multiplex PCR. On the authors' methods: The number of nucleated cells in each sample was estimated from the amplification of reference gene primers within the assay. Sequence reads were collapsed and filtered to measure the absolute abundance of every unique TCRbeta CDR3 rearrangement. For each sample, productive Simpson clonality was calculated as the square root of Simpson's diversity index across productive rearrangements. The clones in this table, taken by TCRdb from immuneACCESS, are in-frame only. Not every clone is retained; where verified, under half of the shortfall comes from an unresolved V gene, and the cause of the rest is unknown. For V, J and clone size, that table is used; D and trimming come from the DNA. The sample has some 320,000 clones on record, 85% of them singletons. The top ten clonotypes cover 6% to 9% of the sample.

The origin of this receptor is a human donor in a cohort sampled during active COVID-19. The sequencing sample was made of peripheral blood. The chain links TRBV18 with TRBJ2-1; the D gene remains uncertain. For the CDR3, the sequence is CASSPMSSYNEQFF. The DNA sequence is TGTGCCAGCTCACCAATGAGCTCCTACAATGAGCAGTTCTTC.